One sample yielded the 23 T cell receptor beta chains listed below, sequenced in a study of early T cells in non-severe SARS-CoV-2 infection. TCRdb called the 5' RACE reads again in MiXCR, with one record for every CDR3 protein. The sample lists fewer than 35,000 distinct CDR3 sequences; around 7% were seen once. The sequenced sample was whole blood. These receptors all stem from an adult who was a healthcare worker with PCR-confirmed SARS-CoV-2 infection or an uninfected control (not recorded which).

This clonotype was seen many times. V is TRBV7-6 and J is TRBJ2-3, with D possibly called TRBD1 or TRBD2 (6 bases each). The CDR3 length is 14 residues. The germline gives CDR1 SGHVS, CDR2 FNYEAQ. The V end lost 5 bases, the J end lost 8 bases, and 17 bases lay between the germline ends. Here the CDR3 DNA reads TGTGCCAGCAGCCCCGGGGGCGCGACGATTACGCAGTATTTT. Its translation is CASSPGGATITQYF.

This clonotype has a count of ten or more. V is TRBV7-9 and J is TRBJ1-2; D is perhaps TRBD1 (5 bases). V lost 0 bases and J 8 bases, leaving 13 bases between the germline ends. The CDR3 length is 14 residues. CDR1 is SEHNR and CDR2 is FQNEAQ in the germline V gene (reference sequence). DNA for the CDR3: TGTGCCAGCAGCTTAGCGGCAGGGTTTCAGGGCTACACCTTC. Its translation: CASSLAAGFQGYTF. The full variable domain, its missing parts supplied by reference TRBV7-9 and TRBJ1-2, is DTGVSQNPRHKITKRGQNVTFRCDPISEHNRLYWYRQTLGQGPEFLTYFQNEAQLEKSRLLSDRFSAERPKGSFSTLEIQRTEQGDSAMYLCASSLAAGFQGYTFGSGTRLTVV.

CDR3 sequence reads: CATRSYEQYF. The CDR3 nucleotides read TGTGCCACCCGCTCCTACGAGCAGTACTTC. The V call is TRBV28, the J call TRBJ2-7; no clear D gene. The CDR3 contains 10 residues. Germline CDR1 is MDHEN and CDR2 is SYDVKM. Trimming took 10 bases from V and 0 from J, leaving 4 bases between them.

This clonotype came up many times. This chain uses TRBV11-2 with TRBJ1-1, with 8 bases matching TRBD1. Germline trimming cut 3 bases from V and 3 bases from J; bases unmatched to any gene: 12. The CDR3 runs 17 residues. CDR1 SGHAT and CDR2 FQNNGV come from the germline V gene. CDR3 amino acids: CASSFSRTGRRDTEAFF. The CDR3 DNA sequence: TGTGCCAGCAGCTTTTCCCGGACAGGGAGGCGCGACACTGAAGCTTTCTTT. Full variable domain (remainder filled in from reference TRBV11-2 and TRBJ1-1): EAGVAQSPRYKIIEKRQSVAFWCNPISGHATLYWYQQILGQGPKLLIQFQNNGVVDDSQLPKDRFSAERLKGVDSTLKIQPAKLEDSAVYLCASSFSRTGRRDTEAFFGQGTRLTVV.

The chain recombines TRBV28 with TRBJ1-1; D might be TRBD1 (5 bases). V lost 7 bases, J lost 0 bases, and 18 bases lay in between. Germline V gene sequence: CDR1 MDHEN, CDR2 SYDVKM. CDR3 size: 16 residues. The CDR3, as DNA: TGTGCCAGCAAGGGTATCTCGCAGGACATGAACACTGAAGCTTTCTTT. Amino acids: CASKGISQDMNTEAFF. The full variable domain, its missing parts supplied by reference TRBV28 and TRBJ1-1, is DVKVTQSSRYLVKRTGEKVFLECVQDMDHENMFWYRQDPGLGLRLIYFSYDVKMKEKGDIPEGYSVSREKKERFSLILESASTNQTSMYLCASKGISQDMNTEAFFGQGTRLTVV.

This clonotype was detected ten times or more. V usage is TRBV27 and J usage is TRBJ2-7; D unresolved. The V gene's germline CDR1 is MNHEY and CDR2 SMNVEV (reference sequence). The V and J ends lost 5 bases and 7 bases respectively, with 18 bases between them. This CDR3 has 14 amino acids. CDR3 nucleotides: TGTGCCAGCAGTACCATTCCCGTTACCAATGAGCAGTACTTC. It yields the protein CASSTIPVTNEQYF.

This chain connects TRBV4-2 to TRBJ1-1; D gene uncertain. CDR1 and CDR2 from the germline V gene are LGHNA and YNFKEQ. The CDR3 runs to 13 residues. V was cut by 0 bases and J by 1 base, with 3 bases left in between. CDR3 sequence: CASSQEWNTEAFF. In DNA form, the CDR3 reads TGTGCCAGCAGCCAAGAGTGGAACACTGAAGCTTTCTTT.

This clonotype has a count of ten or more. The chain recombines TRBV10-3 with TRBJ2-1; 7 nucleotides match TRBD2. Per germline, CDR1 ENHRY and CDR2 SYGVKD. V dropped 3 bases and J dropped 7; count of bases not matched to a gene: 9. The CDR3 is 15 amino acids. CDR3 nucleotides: TGTGCCATCAGTGAAGGACTAGGTCGACGAAATGAGCAGTTCTTC. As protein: CAISEGLGRRNEQFF.

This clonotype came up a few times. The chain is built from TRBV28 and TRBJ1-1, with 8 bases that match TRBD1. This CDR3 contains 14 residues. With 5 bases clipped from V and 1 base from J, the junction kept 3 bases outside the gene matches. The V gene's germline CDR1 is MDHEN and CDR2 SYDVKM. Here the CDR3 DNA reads TGTGCCAGCAGTCCTGGGACAGGGAACACTGAAGCTTTCTTT. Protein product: CASSPGTGNTEAFF.

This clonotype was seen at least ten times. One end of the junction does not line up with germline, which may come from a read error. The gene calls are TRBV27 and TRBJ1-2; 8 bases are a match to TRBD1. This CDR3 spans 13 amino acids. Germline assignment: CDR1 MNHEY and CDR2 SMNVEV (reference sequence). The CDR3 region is CASSLSNRGVFSF. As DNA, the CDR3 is TGTGCCAGCAGTTTATCGAACAGGGGGGTGTTCTCCTTC.

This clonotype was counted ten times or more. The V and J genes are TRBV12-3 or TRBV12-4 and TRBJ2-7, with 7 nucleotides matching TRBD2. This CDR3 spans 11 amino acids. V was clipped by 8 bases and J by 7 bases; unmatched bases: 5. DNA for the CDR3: TGTGCCAGCGGGGGGGGATCGGAGCAGTACTTC. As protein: CASGGGSEQYF.

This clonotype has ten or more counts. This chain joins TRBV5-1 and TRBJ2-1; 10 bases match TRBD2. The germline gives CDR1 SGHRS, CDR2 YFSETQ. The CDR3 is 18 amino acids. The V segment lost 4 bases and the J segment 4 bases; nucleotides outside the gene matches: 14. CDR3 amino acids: CASSGGAGGPPSYNEQFF. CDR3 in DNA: TGCGCCAGCAGCGGGGGAGCGGGAGGGCCCCCTTCTTACAATGAGCAGTTCTTC.

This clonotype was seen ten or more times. In nucleotides, the CDR3 is TGTGCCAGCAGAGAGCGGGAGGGCCACGAGCAGTACTTC. It translates to CASREREGHEQYF. The V call is TRBV2, the J call TRBJ2-7, with 10 positions matching TRBD2. J was trimmed by 5 bases and V by 6 bases; bases with no gene match: 4. Germline assignment: CDR1 SNHLY and CDR2 FYNNEI. This CDR3 has 13 amino acids. The complete variable domain, with remaining parts taken from reference TRBV2 and TRBJ2-7, reads EPEVTQTPSHQVTQMGQEVILRCVPISNHLYFYWYRQILGQKVEFLVSFYNNEISEKSEIFDDQFSVERPDGSNFTLKIRSTKLEDSAMYFCASREREGHEQYFGPGTRLTVT.

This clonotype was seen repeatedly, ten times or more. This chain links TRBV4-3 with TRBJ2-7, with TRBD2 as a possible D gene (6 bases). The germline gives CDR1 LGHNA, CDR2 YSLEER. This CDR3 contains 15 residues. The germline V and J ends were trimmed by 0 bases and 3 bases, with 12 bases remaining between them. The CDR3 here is CASSQDRGLLYEQYF. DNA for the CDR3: TGCGCCAGCAGCCAAGATAGGGGACTCCTCTACGAGCAGTACTTC.

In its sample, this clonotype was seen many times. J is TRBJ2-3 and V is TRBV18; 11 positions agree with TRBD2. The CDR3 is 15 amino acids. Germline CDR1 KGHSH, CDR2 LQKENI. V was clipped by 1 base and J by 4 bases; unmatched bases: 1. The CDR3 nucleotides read TGTGCCAGCTCACCACTGACTAGCGGGGCAGATACGCAGTATTTT. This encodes CASSPLTSGADTQYF.

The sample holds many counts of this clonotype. For the CDR3, the DNA is TGTGCCAGCAGCTTATCGGGCTTGAGAAACACCATATATTTT. It yields the protein CASSLSGLRNTIYF. The V call is TRBV7-2, the J call TRBJ1-3, with D hard to call. Trimming took off 2 bases at V and 5 bases at J, with 10 bases between the two ends. This CDR3 is built from 14 residues. Germline assignment: CDR1 SGHTA and CDR2 FQGNSA.

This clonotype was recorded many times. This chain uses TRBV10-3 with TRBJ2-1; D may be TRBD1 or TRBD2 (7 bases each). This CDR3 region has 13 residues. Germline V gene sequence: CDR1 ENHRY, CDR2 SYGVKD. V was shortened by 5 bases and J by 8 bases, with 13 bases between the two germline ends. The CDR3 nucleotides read TGTGCCATCAGTTATCAGGGGGGGGATGAGCAGTTCTTC. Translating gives CAISYQGGDEQFF.

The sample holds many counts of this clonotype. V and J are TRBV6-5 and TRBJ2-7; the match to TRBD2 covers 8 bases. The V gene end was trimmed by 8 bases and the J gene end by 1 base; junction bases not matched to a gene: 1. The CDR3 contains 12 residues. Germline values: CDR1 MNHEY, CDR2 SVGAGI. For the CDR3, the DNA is TGTGCCAGCGCTAGCGGGTCCTACGAGCAGTACTTC. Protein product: CASASGSYEQYF.

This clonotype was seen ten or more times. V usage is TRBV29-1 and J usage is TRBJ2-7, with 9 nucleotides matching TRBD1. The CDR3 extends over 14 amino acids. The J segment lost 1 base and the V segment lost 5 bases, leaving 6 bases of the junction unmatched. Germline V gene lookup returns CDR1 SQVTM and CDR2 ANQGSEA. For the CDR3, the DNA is TGCAGCGTTATCGGGACAGGGTCTTCCTACGAGCAGTACTTC. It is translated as CSVIGTGSSYEQYF.

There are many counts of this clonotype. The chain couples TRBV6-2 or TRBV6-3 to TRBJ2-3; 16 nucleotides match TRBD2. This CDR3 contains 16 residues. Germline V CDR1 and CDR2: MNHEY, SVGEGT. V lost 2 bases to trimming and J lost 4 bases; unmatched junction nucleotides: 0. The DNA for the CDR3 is TGTGCCAGCAGTTACGGGACTAGCGGGAGGGCAGATACGCAGTATTTT. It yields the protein CASSYGTSGRADTQYF.

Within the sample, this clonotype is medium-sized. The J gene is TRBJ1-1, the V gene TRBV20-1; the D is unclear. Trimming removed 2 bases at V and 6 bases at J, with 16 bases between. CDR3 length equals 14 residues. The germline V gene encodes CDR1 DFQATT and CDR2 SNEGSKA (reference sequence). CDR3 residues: CSARLTKGRSEAFF. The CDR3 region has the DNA TGCAGTGCTAGATTGACCAAAGGCCGGTCTGAAGCTTTCTTT.

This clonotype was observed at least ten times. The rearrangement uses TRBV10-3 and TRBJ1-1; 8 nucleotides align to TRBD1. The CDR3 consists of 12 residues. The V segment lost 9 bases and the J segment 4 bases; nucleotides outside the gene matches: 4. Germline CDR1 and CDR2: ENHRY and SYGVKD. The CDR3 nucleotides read TGTGCCATTCAGGGGGCCAGCACTGAAGCTTTCTTT. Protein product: CAIQGASTEAFF.

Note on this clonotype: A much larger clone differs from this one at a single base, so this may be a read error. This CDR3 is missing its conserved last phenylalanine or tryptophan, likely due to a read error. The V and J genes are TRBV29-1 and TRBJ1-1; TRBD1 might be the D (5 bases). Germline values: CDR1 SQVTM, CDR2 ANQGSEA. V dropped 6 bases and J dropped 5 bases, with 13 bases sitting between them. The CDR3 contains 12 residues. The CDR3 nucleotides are TGCAGCGTGGTCACGACAGTGACTGAAGCTTTCTTA. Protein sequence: CSVVTTVTEAFL.